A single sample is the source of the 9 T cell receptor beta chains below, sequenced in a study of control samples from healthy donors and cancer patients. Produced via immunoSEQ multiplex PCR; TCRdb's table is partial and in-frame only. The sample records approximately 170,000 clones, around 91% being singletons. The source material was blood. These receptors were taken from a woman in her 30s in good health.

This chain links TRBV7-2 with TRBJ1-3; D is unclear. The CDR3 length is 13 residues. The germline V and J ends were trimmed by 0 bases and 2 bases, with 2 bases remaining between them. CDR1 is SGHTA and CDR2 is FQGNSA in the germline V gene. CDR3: CASSLAAGNTIYF. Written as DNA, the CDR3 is TGTGCCAGCAGCTTAGCGGCTGGAAACACCATATATTTT.

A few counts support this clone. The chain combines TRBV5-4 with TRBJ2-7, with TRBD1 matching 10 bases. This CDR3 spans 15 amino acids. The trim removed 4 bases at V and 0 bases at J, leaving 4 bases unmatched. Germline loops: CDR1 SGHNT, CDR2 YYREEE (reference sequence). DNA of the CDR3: TGTGCCAGCAGCAGGACAGGGGGGAGCTCCTACGAGCAGTACTTC. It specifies CASSRTGGSSYEQYF.

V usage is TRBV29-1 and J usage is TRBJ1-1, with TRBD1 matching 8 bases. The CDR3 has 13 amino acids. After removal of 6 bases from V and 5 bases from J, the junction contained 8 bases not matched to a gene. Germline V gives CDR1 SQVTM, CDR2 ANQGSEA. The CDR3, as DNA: TGCAGCGTCGCACGACAGGGGAGGACTGAAGCTTTCTTT. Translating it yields CSVARQGRTEAFF.

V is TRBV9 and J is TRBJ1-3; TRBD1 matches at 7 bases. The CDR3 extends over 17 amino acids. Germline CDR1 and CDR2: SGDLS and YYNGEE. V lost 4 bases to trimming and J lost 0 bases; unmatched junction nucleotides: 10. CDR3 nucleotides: TGTGCCAGCAGCCCCGGAATTCAGGGGGGCTCTGGAAACACCATATATTTT. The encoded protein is CASSPGIQGGSGNTIYF. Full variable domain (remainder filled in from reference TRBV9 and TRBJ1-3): DSGVTQTPKHLITATGQRVTLRCSPRSGDLSVYWYQQSLDQGLQFLIQYYNGEERAKGNILERFSAQQFPDLHSELNLSSLELGDSALYFCASSPGIQGGSGNTIYFGEGSWLTVV.

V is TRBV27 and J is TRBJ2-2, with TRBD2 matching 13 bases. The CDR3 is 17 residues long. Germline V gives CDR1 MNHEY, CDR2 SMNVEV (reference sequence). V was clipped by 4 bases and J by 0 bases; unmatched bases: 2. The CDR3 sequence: CASSSTSGRPNTGELFF. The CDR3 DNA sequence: TGTGCCAGCAGTTCGACTAGCGGGAGGCCGAACACCGGGGAGCTGTTTTTT.

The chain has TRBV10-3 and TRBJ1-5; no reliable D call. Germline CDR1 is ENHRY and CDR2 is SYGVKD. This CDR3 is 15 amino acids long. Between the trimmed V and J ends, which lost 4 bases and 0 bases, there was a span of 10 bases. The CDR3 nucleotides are TGTGCCATCAGTGTGGGCCGAAATAGCAATCAGCCCCAGCATTTT. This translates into CAISVGRNSNQPQHF.

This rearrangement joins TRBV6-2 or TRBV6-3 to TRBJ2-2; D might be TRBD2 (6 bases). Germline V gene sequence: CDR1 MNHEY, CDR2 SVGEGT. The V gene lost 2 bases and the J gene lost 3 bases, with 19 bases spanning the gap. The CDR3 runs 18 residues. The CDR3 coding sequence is TGTGCCAGCAGTTACGGTGCTTCCGGGGGTCGGGACACCGGGGAGCTGTTTTTT. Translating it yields CASSYGASGGRDTGELFF.

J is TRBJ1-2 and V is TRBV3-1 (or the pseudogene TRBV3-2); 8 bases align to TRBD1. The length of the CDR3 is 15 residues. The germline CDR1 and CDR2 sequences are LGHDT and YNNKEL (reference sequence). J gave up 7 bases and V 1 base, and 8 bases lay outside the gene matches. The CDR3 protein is CASSQAGQGRSGYTF. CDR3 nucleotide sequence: TGTGCCAGCAGCCAAGCCGGACAGGGTCGGAGTGGCTACACCTTC.

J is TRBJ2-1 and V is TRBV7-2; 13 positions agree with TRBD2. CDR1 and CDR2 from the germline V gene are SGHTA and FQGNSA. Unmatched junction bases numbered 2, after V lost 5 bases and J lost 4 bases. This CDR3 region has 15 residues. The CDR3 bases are TGTGCCAGCAGCCGGACTAGCGGGAGTTACAATGAGCAGTTCTTC. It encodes CASSRTSGSYNEQFF.